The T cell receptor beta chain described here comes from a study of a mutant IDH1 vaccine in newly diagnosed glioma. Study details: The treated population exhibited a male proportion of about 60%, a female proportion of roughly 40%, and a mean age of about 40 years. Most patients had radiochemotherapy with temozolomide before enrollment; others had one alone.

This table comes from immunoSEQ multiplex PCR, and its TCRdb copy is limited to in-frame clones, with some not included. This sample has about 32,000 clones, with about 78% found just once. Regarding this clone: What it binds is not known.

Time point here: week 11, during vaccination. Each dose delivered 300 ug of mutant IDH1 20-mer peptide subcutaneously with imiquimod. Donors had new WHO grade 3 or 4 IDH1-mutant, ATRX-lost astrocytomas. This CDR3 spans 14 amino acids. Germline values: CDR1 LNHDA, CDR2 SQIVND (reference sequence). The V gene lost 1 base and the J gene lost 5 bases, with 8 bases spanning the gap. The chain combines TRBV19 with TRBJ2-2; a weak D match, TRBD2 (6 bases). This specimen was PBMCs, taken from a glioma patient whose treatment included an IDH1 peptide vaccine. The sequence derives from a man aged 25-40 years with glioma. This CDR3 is CASSIGRGTGELFF. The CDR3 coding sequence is TGTGCCAGTAGTATAGGTCGGGGGACCGGGGAGCTGTTTTTT.